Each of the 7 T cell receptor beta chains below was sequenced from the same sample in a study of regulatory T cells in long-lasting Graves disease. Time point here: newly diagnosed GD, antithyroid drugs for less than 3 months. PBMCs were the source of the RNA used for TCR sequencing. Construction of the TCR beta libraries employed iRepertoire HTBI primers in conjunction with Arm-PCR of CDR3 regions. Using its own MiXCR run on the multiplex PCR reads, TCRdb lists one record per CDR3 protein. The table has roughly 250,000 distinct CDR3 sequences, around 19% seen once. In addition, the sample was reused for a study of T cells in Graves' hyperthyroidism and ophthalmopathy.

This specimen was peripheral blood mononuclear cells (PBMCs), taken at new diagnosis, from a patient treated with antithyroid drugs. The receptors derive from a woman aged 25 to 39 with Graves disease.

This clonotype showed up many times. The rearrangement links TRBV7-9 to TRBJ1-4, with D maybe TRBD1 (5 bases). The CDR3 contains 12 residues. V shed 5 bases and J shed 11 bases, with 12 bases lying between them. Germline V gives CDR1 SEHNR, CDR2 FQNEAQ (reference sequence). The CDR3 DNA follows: TGTGCCAGCAGCGCTCCCGAGGGGAAACTGTTTTTT. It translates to CASSAPEGKLFF.

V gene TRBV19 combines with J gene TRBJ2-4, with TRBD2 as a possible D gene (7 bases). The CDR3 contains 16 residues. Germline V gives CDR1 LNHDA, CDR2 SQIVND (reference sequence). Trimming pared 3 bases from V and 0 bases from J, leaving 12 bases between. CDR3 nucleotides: TGTGCCAGTAGTATGTGGGGGGGGCTAGCCAAAAACATTCAGTACTTC. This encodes CASSMWGGLAKNIQYF.

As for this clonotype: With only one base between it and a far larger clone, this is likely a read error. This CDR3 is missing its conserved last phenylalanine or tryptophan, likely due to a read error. CDR3 DNA sequence: TGTGCCAGCAGCCACTCAGTGCACGAGCAGTACTTG. This codes for CASSHSVHEQYL. The genes are TRBV5-4 and TRBJ2-7; D is uncertain. The CDR3 covers 12 residues. Germline V gene lookup returns CDR1 SGHNT and CDR2 YYREEE (reference sequence). Trimming shortened V by 4 bases and J by 5 bases, and 10 bases separated the two germline ends.

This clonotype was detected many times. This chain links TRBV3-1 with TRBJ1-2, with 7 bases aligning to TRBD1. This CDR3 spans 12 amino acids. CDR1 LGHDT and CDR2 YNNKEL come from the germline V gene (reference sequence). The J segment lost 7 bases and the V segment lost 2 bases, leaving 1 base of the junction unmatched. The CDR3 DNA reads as TGTGCCAGCAGCCAACGGACAGGTGGCTACACCTTC. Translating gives CASSQRTGGYTF.

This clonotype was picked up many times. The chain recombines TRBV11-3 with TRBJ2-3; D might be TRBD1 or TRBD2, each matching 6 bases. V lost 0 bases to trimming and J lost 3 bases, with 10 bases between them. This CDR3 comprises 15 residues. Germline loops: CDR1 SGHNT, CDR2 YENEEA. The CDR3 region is CASSLDGGRTDTQYF. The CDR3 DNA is TGTGCCAGCAGCTTAGATGGGGGGCGGACAGATACGCAGTATTTT.

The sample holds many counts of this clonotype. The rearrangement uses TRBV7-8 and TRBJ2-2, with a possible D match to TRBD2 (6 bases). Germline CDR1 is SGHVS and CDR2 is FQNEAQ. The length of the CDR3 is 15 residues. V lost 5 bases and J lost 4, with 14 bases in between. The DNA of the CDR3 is TGTGCCAGCAGCCCCCGGACCGGGGGCACCGGGGAGCTGTTTTTT. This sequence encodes CASSPRTGGTGELFF. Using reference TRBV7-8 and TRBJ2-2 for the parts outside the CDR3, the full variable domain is GAGVSQSPRYKVAKRGQDVALRCDPISGHVSLFWYQQALGQGPEFLTYFQNEAQLDKSGLPSDRFFAERPEGSVSTLKIQRTQQEDSAVYLCASSPRTGGTGELFFGEGSRLTVL.

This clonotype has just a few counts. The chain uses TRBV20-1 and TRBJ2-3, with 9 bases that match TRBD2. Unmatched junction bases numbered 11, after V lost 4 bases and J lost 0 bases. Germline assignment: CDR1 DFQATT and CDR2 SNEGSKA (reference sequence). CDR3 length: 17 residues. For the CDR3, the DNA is TGCAGTGCTAAGTTGAGTAGCGGGAGCTTCAGCACAGATACGCAGTATTTT. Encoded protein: CSAKLSSGSFSTDTQYF.